This T cell receptor (beta chain) derives from a study of T cell responses to AZD1222 COVID-19 vaccine. Findings and limits, study-wide: Only a handful of AZD1222 recipients, six or seven in all, had baseline seropositivity. White British ancestry dominated among donors, who included more females, and clonal diversity was possibly underestimated. After two AZD1222 doses, spike-specific TCR breadth and depth rose versus day 0.

Trimming at V came to 4 bases and at J to 3 bases, leaving 5 bases not matched to a gene. The germline gives CDR1 MRHNA, CDR2 SNTAGT. The CDR3 is 14 amino acids. Notes on this clone: As yet, its antigen is unknown. The same CDR3 can be traced to other DNA sequences in this sample.

This table comes from immunoSEQ multiplex PCR, and its TCRdb copy is limited to in-frame clones, with some not included. The repertoire has 110,000 to 150,000 clones, around 93% of them found once; the top ten carry about 3.5%. V and J are TRBV6-4 and TRBJ1-1, with 7 nucleotides matching TRBD1. The clonotype originates from an adult who received the AZD1222 COVID-19 vaccine. The sample was peripheral blood, taken 28 days after the second AZD1222 dose. DNA of the CDR3: TGTGCCAGCAGTGTGGCAGGGGGGGACACTGAAGCTTTCTTT. Amino acid sequence: CASSVAGGDTEAFF.